This T cell receptor beta chain was sequenced in a study of cytomegalovirus exposure and HLA in healthy donors (dated 2017 in TCRdb). Study-level background: In an earlier analysis of about 560 of the donors, 250 to 300 Gb of sequence data and 100 million or so unique TCR beta sequences from 180 million or so T cells were reported. The T cell repertoires of roughly 660 subjects were profiled by immunosequencing and related to cytomegalovirus serostatus. Of the roughly 430 genotyped donors, around 81% fell in the genetic ancestry cluster associated with self-reported Caucasian donors. A later analysis re-examined previously published TCR beta repertoires from several hundred donors and added high-resolution HLA genotyping to investigate patterns of TCR occurrence. Across some 400 genotyped donors of the cohort, an average of approximately 200,000 unique TCR beta nucleotide sequences per donor were sequenced, and approximately 17% of those sequences were non-productive. HLA typing included class I and class II loci at four-digit resolution. All discovery cohort repertoires had been generated using a single sequencing platform. The study was designed to test whether signatures of past pathogen exposure could be identified by cataloging public T cell receptors. Typing coverage differed by locus: A, B, C, DRB1 and DQB1 were typed in roughly 620-630 donors, DQA1 in 500 to 550, DPA1 in 606, and DPB1 in about 450. About five DR-DQ haplotypes were treated as single units for association and clustering because of strong linkage in the cohort. Rather than using new phenotypic data, the later analysis identified candidate immune exposures from TCR beta sequences and from how often those sequences occurred across donors. A later genetic analysis used genome-wide SNP genotypes for about three fifths of the roughly 700 donors, treating that subset as a discovery cohort. The study combined high-throughput TCR immunosequencing, statistical association of individual TCRs with disease status, and machine learning to predict cytomegalovirus infection status. An earlier analysis of 587 of the donors used high-throughput TCR beta sequencing to judge whether each TCR beta V gene segment behaved as functional or pseudogenic. A separate validation cohort of some 130 different subjects was used in addition to the approximately 640-subject first cohort. Alongside the repertoire data, information on donor age, sex, ethnicity and CMV serostatus was compiled. An early release covering just under 650 HLA-typed donors comprised approximately 290 gigabases of sequencing data and tens of millions of unique TCR sequences.

The cohort was made up of about 670 healthy bone marrow donors. At the time of sampling, all cohort members were nominally healthy, though unrecorded immune exposures were likely present. The donor tested CMV seronegative, placing the donor among the 350 or so seronegative members of the cohort. Every donor gave a peripheral blood sample, and the peripheral blood mononuclear cells from that sample were used for TCR beta sequencing. Genomic DNA extraction from the blood cell samples was performed with the Qiagen DNeasy Blood Extraction Kit. Study-wide conclusions, independent of this receptor: A later analysis reported that several top co-occurrence clusters appeared linked to parvovirus B19, influenza, CMV and Epstein-Barr virus. Most TCR sequences were observed very rarely across donors, whereas some public TCRs were present in many individuals. This cohort had only TCR beta chains sequenced, and the lack of alpha or paired-chain data limited which features could be detected. A group of highly shared sequence variants was considered likely to be a technical artifact of the sequencing pipeline. Specific HLA alleles were associated with around 18,000 TCR beta sequences at a false discovery rate of 0.05 in a later analysis. In a later analysis, HLA-associated TCR beta chains were found to be more clonally expanded and to have lower generation probabilities than equally common non-associated chains. Linkage disequilibrium might explain the correlated functional status among segregating V segments, but an unknown experimental factor could not be ruled out. A further reported finding was that TCR beta sequences accurately predicted the HLA-A and HLA-B alleles for most subjects in the first cohort. In an earlier analysis of approximately 590 of the donors, most TCR beta V segments appeared in productive rearrangements about 90% or about 30% of the time, broadly matching IMGT annotations. A later genetic analysis reported fewer N-insertions in productive TCRs among donors in an Asian-associated ancestry cluster than the roughly 670-donor mean. The authors suggested that the approach could potentially be generalized to other disease states and immunological phenotypes. Sequencing depth was assumed to be roughly uniform across donors in the presence/absence analyses, though that assumption may not hold. According to a later analysis, TCR association rates differed among HLA loci, with DRB1 alleles showing the most associated TCRs and HLA-C alleles showing the fewest. Because HLA typing was missing for some donors at each locus, association tests included only the typed subset. A few of the identified cytomegalovirus-associated TCR beta chains were confirmed in vitro to be specific for cytomegalovirus antigens. According to a later analysis, most CMV-associated TCR beta chains appeared to be HLA-restricted, and the HLA associations seemed to be driven largely by CMV exposure. An association between a missense DCLRE1C variant and V-gene and J-gene trimming of TCR beta chains was found in a later genetic analysis and replicated in an independent cohort. The study listed over 150 TCR beta chains as associated with cytomegalovirus. The only immune exposure information available for the cohort was CMV serostatus. Strong co-occurrence of HLA alleles, especially DR and DQ, made assigning TCR associations to individual alleles difficult. Fewer than 20 rarely observed V segments, including chromosome 9 orphons, were excluded from the earlier analysis of 550 to 700 of the donors because counts were too low. Cytomegalovirus status was reported to be diagnosed by the classifier with high specificity and sensitivity in both the original and validation cohorts.

As for this clone: Its antigen is not yet known. No base quality information exists; no much larger clone differs at one position.

The protocol used for the library was the immunoSEQ multiplex PCR assay. A mixture of 60 forward primers for TCR Vbeta segments and 13 reverse primers for TCR Jbeta segments was used in the multiplex PCR. A multiplex PCR assay on genomic DNA amplified the CDR3 region of rearranged TCR beta genes. The Illumina HiSeq System was used to sequence the amplified TCR beta libraries as 87-base-pair reads. Processing in the source paper ran as follows. A later analysis counted approximately 76 million unique TCR beta chains across the 670 or so repertoires, and 10 million to 12 million of these chains were shared by at least two donors. Raw reads were error-corrected and collapsed into unique sequences with a nearest-neighbor algorithm that merged closely related sequences to remove PCR and sequencing errors. CDR3 sequences were aligned to IMGT reference sequences to assign V, D and J gene segments. Each retained sequence needed at least a six-nucleotide match to both a V gene segment and a J gene segment. A rearrangement counted as productive if the CDR3 had no stop codons and remained in frame with V and J, and every other rearrangement counted as non-productive. Following IMGT convention, CDR3 was defined as the stretch from the second conserved V-encoded cysteine up to the conserved J-encoded phenylalanine. Sequences without an unambiguous match to a single V gene segment were excluded from the earlier analysis of 450 to 650 of the donors. An earlier analysis of some 610 of the donors called V segments functional above 56.7% productive rearrangements and segregating when the between-donor standard deviation exceeded 5%. A statistical classification framework was built for diagnosing cytomegalovirus status from the catalog of TCR beta chain sequences. In a later analysis, V and J genes were assigned by comparing TCR nucleotide sequences against IMGT/GENE-DB human TR gene sequences. A later analysis assigned CDR3 sequences and most-parsimonious VDJ recombination scenarios with the TCRdist pipeline. In a later analysis, each TCR beta chain was defined by its CDR3 amino acid sequence together with its V-gene family, and reads without a unique V-gene family were excluded. In a later analysis, fewer than 650 highly shared, low-generation-probability nucleotide sequences were removed to address suspected cross-contamination and a sequencing artifact. In a later analysis, a clonal expansion index for each public chain was calculated from normalized within-repertoire ranks of inferred template counts. In a later analysis, generation probabilities were computed using a VDJ recombination model fitted to out-of-frame rearrangements, and the results were checked against IGoR. Hypergeometric tests were used in a later analysis to score TCR-TCR, TCR-HLA and TCR-CMV co-occurrence, with a repertoire-size bias correction applied to the TCR pairs. To estimate false discovery rates, a later analysis permuted the HLA or CMV assignments 20 times. In a later analysis, co-occurring TCRs were grouped using DBSCAN, with TCRdist sequence similarity added in when clustering inside HLA-allele-positive subsets. For co-occurrence clustering, repertoires with fewer than 30,000 or more than 120,000 public chains were excluded, along with about five repertoires with anomalous nucleotide sharing. Drawn from immuneACCESS, this table holds only the in-frame rearrangements with V and J called that TCRdb kept. Clones are partly lost; checked studies trace under half to an unresolved V gene and leave the rest unexplained. Clone size and the V and J calls come from that table; the DNA yielded D and trimming. The sample yields some 190,000 clones; about 80% were counted once. In total, the top ten clones hold roughly 1.5% of the sample.

Sequences were obtained from PBMCs. The origin of this receptor is a man between 18 and 29 years old in good health and CMV-seronegative.

The DNA is as follows: TGTGCCAGCAGCTTGGCCTACGGTGCAGATACGCAGTATTTT. Its translation reads: CASSLAYGADTQYF. The chain couples TRBV5-6 to TRBJ2-3, with no D gene named confidently. According to the germline V gene, CDR1 reads SGHDT and CDR2 reads YYEEEE. V is shortened by 0 bases, J by 4 bases, and the region joining them spans 9 bases. Taken from cysteine to phenylalanine, the CDR3 has 14 residues. Only the CDR3 portion is preserved as DNA: 42 bases, with reading frame beginning at the first base.